This T cell receptor (beta chain) came from a study of T cell responses to AZD1222 COVID-19 vaccine. This table comes from immunoSEQ multiplex PCR, and its TCRdb copy is limited to in-frame clones, with some not included. The sample lists under 130,000 clones; under 95% were seen once. About this clone itself: The antigen is not known.

Findings and limits, study-wide: Among spike-specific TCRs, nearly half reportedly target unmutated variant regions. Donors in the cohort were predominantly white British and more often female, and clonal diversity was possibly underestimated.

The sequence was obtained from an adult in good health. Material: peripheral blood, obtained on day 0 of AZD1222 vaccination.

The CDR3 sequence: CASSLVGGRLDEQYF. In DNA, the CDR3 is TGTGCCAGCAGCTTAGTGGGGGGGCGATTGGACGAGCAGTACTTC. The chain couples TRBV7-2 to TRBJ2-7; D perhaps matches TRBD2 (7 bases). Germline CDR1 SGHTA, CDR2 FQGNSA. V was trimmed by 1 base and J by 5 bases, leaving 15 bases between them. The CDR3 covers 15 residues.